The rows below give T cell receptor beta chains drawn from one sample of a study of breast tumors, draining lymph nodes, adjacent tissues. TCRdb re-analysed the multiplex PCR reads in MiXCR, keeping a single row per CDR3 protein. The sample yields some 66,000 distinct CDR3 sequences, 57% seen once. Material for sequencing was breast tumor tissue. These receptor sequences come from a female donor with breast cancer. Some clones in this sample may be carry-over from other donors' samples. The CDR3 runs from the conserved cysteine through the conserved F or W. A D gene is named only where the DNA matches it firmly. Size tells how often a clone was seen (once, few, many) or the class of an expanded clone, and some rows leave it out.

TRBV29-1	TRBD1	TRBJ1-2	13	NA	TGCAGCGTCCACAGGGGTGCTAACTATGGCTACACCTTC	CSVHRGANYGYTF
TRBV6-5	TRBD1	TRBJ2-7	14	NA	TGTGCCAGCACCCTAGACAGGGGAGTAAACGAGCAGTACTTC	CASTLDRGVNEQYF
TRBV9	TRBD2	TRBJ2-5	14	many	TGTGCCAGCAGCTCCACTAGCGACCAAGAGACCCAGTACTTC	CASSSTSDQETQYF
TRBV5-1	TRBD1	TRBJ2-7	14	few	TGCGCCAGCAGCGGAGGCACAGGGGCTTACGAGCAGTACTTC	CASSGGTGAYEQYF
TRBV2	TRBD1	TRBJ2-6	16	many	TGTGCCAGTACGGGGACAGGGGGCTCTGGGGCCAACGTCCTGACTTTC	CASTGTGGSGANVLTF
TRBV28	NA	TRBJ1-5	12	NA	TGTGCCAGCAGTTCTGGACAGCCCTACGAGCATTTT	CASSSGQPYEHF
TRBV10-2	NA	TRBJ2-6	12	many	TGCGCCAGCTCCGCTGGTTCTGGACGGATGACTTTC	CASSAGSGRMTF
TRBV7-8	NA	TRBJ2-7	14	many	TGTGCCAGCAGCCCCAACCGACGGACCTACGAGCAGTACTTC	CASSPNRRTYEQYF
TRBV18	TRBD2	TRBJ2-1	15	NA	TGTGCCAGCTCTCTCACTAGCGGGGGGAACAATGAGCAGTTCTTC	CASSLTSGGNNEQFF
TRBV12-3/TRBV12-4	NA	TRBJ2-5	11	few	TGTGCCAGCAGTTTAGCGGGGACCCAGTACTTC	CASSLAGTQYF
TRBV29-1	TRBD1	TRBJ2-5	14	NA	TGCAGCGTTCTGCCCACAGGGGTACCGGAGACCCAGTACTTC	CSVLPTGVPETQYF
TRBV20-1	TRBD1	TRBJ1-5	15	NA	TGCAGTGCTAGACCAGGGGGGACTAGCAATCAGCCCCAGCATTTT	CSARPGGTSNQPQHF
TRBV7-9	TRBD2	TRBJ2-5	13	NA	TGTGCCAGCAGCCGGGGACTAGCGATGGCCCAGTACTTC	CASSRGLAMAQYF
TRBV6-2/TRBV6-3	TRBD2	TRBJ2-7	14	NA	TGTGCCAGCAGTGAAGAGCGGGGGGGCTACGAGCAGTACTTC	CASSEERGGYEQYF
TRBV9	NA	TRBJ2-3	15	many	TGTGCCAGCAGCGTAGCTGGGCTACGCACAGATACGCAGTATTTT	CASSVAGLRTDTQYF
TRBV15	TRBD2	TRBJ2-7	15	NA	TGTGCCACCAGCAGAGGGACTAGCGGGAGTTACGAGCAGTACTTC	CATSRGTSGSYEQYF
TRBV6-5	NA	TRBJ1-2	14	many	TGTGCCAGCAGTCACTCGACACCTCCACCTGGCTACACCTTC	CASSHSTPPPGYTF
TRBV2	NA	TRBJ1-1	12	NA	TGTGCCAGCAGTGAGGGTGGCACTGAAGCTTTCTTT	CASSEGGTEAFF
TRBV20-1	TRBD1	TRBJ2-7	19	NA	TGCAGTGCTAGACAGGTGGGCAGGGGGGACAGGGGCGCCGGTTACGAGCAGTACTTC	CSARQVGRGDRGAGYEQYF
TRBV30	NA	TRBJ2-3	15	medium-sized	TGTGCCTGGAGTGACAGGATACCTAGCACAGATACGCAGTATTTT	CAWSDRIPSTDTQYF
TRBV6-1	NA	TRBJ2-5	14	many	TGTGCCAGCAGTGAATGGGCTAGGAGGGAGACCCAGTACTTC	CASSEWARRETQYF
TRBV10-3	NA	TRBJ2-5	13	NA	TGTGCCACCTTGAGGACGGTCCAAGAGACCCAGTACTTC	CATLRTVQETQYF
TRBV5-1	NA	TRBJ2-3	15	medium-sized	TGCGCCAGCAGCTTTTCCCCTACTAGCACAGATACGCAGTATTTT	CASSFSPTSTDTQYF
TRBV12-3/TRBV12-4	TRBD1	TRBJ1-2	15	NA	TGTGCCAGCAGTTCCACCCGGGCAGGGGGCTATGGCTACACCTTC	CASSSTRAGGYGYTF
TRBV27	NA	TRBJ1-6	13	NA	TGTGCCGGCAGACTCGCTGCGGAATCACCCCTCCACTTT	CAGRLAAESPLHF
TRBV24-1	NA	TRBJ1-2	13	few	TGTGCCACCAGTGATTTGGGTAGCAATGGCTACACCTTC	CATSDLGSNGYTF
TRBV30	NA	TRBJ2-5	14	NA	TGTGCCCGGAGCAGTCAGGGGATGGCGGAGACTCAGTACTTC	CARSSQGMAETQYF
TRBV7-6	TRBD1	TRBJ1-6	15	NA	TGTGCCAGCAGCACCCGGGACAGGGGAGGTTCACCCCTCCACTTT	CASSTRDRGGSPLHF
TRBV12-3/TRBV12-4	TRBD2	TRBJ2-5	14	once	TGTGCACTCCGAGCGGGGGACAACCAAGAGACCCAGTACTTC	CALRAGDNQETQYF
TRBV7-7	TRBD2	TRBJ2-1	13	NA	TGTGCTAGCAGCACCGGACTAGGTCTTGAGCAGTTCTTC	CASSTGLGLEQFF
TRBV20-1	TRBD1	TRBJ1-5	13	many	TGCAGTTCTTCCGGACAGGGGAATCAGCCCCAGCATTTT	CSSSGQGNQPQHF
TRBV7-2	NA	TRBJ1-3	16	NA	TGTGCCAGCAGTCATCGCCTCGGCGGGACTGGAAACACCATATATTTT	CASSHRLGGTGNTIYF
TRBV5-6	NA	TRBJ1-5	16	many	TGTGCCAGCAGCTTGGGGGTTTGGGCCCCCAATCAGCCCCAGCATTTT	CASSLGVWAPNQPQHF
TRBV12-3/TRBV12-4	TRBD2	TRBJ2-7	14	NA	TGTGCCAGCAGTAAGCGGGAGTCCTCCTACGAGCAGTACTTC	CASSKRESSYEQYF
TRBV6-1	TRBD1	TRBJ1-5	15	NA	TGTGCCAGCAGGATGGAGGCAGGGGGTGGGCAGCCCCAGCATTTT	CASRMEAGGGQPQHF
TRBV20-1	NA	TRBJ2-2	15	many	TGCAGTGCTACCAAAAGCGGCATGAACACCGGGGAGCTGTTTTTT	CSATKSGMNTGELFF
TRBV19	NA	TRBJ2-3	16	many	TGTGCCTCGACCCCCTCCCCCTCTGGCCTCACAGATACGCAGTATTTT	CASTPSPSGLTDTQYF
TRBV2	NA	TRBJ2-3	16	once	TGTGCCAGCAGTGAGTTAGGAGGGGGTGGCACAGATACGCAGTATTTT	CASSELGGGGTDTQYF
TRBV7-8	NA	TRBJ1-5	15	NA	TGTGCCAGCAGCTTAGCGTTTGGCAACAATCAGCCCCAGCATTTT	CASSLAFGNNQPQHF
TRBV20-1	TRBD2	TRBJ2-3	14	few	TGCAGTGCTTGGACTAGCGGGAATGACAATGAGCAGTATTTT	CSAWTSGNDNEQYF
TRBV20-1	NA	TRBJ1-5	16	many	TGCAGTGCTAGAGATTGGCAGGGAGGGGGCAATCAGCCCCAGCATTTT	CSARDWQGGGNQPQHF
TRBV6-6	NA	TRBJ1-1	14	few	TGTGCCAGCAGTCGGACCCGAGGGAACACTGAAGCTTTCTTT	CASSRTRGNTEAFF
TRBV20-1	NA	TRBJ1-5	13	NA	TGCAGTGCCAGAGACAGGTCCAATCAGCCCCAGCATTTT	CSARDRSNQPQHF
TRBV7-2	TRBD2	TRBJ2-3	14	many	TGTGCCAGCAGCTTCACTAGCGGCGCAGATACGCAGTATTTT	CASSFTSGADTQYF
TRBV6-4	TRBD2	TRBJ2-5	17	NA	TGTGCCAGCTGGCACGGGACTAGCGGGGGGGCCAGAGAGACCCAGTACTTC	CASWHGTSGGARETQYF
TRBV6-2/TRBV6-3	TRBD1	TRBJ1-5	20	many	TGTGCCAGCAGTTACGTTCGCGGGACAGGGCTCGGGTATAGCAATCAGCCCCAGCATTTT	CASSYVRGTGLGYSNQPQHF
TRBV29-1	NA	TRBJ2-3	14	many	TGCAGCGTTGGGCCTCCATCTTTCACAGATACGCAGTATTTT	CSVGPPSFTDTQYF